This T cell receptor (beta chain) was identified during a study of monozygotic twins with inflammatory bowel disease. CDR3 length: 14 residues. CDR1 and CDR2 from the germline V gene are SGHRS and YFSETQ. TCRdb reprocessed the 5' RACE reads, with one entry per CDR3 protein and no DNA. The listing records approximately 330,000 distinct CDR3 sequences. This clonotype was sampled from a human donor with ulcerative colitis or Crohn's disease, or a healthy co-twin of an affected twin (not recorded which). This chain links TRBV5-1 with TRBJ2-2. Sequenced input: blood. The CDR3: CASSLGESAGELFF.